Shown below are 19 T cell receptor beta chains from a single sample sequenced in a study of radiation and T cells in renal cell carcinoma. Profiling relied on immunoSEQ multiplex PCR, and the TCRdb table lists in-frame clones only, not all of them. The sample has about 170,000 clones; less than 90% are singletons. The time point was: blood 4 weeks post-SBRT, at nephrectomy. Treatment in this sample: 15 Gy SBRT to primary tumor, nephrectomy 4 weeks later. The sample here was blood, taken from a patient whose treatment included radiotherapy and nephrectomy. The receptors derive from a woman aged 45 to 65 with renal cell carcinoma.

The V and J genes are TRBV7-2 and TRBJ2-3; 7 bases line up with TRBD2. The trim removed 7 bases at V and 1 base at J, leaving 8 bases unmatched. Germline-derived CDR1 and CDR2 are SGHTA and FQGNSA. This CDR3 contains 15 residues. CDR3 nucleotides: TGTGCCAGCACCCCTTTCGCGGGGGGCACAGATACGCAGTATTTT. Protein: CASTPFAGGTDTQYF.

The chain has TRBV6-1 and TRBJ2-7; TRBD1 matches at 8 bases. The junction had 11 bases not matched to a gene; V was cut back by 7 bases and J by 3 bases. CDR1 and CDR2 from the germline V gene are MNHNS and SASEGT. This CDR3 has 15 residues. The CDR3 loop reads CASTRMGTGVYEQYF. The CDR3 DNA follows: TGTGCCAGCACCCGAATGGGGACAGGTGTCTACGAGCAGTACTTC.

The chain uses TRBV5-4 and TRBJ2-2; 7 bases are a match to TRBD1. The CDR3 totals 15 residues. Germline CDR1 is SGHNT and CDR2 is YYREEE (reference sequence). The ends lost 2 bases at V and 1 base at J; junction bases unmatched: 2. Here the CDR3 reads CASSFWTGNTGELFF. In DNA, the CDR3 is TGTGCCAGCAGCTTTTGGACAGGGAACACCGGGGAGCTGTTTTTT.

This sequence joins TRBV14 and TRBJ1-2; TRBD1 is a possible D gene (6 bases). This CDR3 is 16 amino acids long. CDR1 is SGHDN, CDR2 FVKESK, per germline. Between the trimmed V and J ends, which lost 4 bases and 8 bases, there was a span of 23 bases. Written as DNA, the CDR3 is TGTGCCAGCAGCCGCCAGTCGGGGGGCCGGTATGGAGGCTACACCTTC. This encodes CASSRQSGGRYGGYTF.

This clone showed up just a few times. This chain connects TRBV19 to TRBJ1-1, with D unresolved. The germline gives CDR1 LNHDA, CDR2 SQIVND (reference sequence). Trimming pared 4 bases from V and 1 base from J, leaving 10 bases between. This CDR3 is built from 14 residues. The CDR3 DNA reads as TGTGCCAGTAGTAATGGACTGGGGAACACTGAAGCTTTCTTT. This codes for CASSNGLGNTEAFF.

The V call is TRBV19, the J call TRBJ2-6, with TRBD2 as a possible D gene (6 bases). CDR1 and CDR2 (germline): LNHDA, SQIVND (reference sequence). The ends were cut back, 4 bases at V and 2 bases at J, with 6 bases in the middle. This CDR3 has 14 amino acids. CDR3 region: CASSTGAGANVLTF. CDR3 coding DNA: TGTGCCAGTAGTACGGGGGCTGGGGCCAACGTCCTGACTTTC.

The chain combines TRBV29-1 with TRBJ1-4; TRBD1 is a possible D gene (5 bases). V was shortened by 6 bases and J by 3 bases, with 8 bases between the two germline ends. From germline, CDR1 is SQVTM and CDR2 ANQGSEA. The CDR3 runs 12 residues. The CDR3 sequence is CSVRDPNEKLFF. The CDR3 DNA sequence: TGCAGCGTGAGGGACCCTAATGAAAAACTGTTTTTT.

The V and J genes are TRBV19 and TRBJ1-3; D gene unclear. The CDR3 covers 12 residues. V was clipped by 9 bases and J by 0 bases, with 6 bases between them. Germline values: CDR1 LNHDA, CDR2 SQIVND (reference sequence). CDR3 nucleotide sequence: TGTGCCAGGTGGATCTCTGGAAACACCATATATTTT. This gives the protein CARWISGNTIYF. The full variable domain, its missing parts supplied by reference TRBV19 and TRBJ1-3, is DGGITQSPKYLFRKEGQNVTLSCEQNLNHDAMYWYRQDPGQGLRLIYYSQIVNDFQKGDIAEGYSVSREKKESFPLTVTSAQKNPTAFYLCARWISGNTIYFGEGSWLTVV.

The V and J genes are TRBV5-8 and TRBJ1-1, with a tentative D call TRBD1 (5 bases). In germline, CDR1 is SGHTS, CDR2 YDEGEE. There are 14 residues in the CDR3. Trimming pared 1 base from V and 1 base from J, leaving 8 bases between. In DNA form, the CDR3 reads TGTGCCAGCAGCTTGTTCGGGGGGAACACTGAAGCTTTCTTT. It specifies CASSLFGGNTEAFF.

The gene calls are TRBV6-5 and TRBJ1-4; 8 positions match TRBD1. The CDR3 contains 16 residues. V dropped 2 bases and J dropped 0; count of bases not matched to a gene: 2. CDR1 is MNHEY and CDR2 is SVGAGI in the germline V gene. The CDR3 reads CASSYGTGTTNEKLFF. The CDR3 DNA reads TGTGCCAGCAGTTACGGGACAGGAACAACTAATGAAAAACTGTTTTTT.

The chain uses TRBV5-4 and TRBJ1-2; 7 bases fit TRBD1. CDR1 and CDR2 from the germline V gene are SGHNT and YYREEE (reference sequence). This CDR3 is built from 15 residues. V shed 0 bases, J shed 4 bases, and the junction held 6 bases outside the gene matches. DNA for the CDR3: TGTGCCAGCAGCTTGGGTACAGGGGACGGCTATGGCTACACCTTC. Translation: CASSLGTGDGYGYTF.

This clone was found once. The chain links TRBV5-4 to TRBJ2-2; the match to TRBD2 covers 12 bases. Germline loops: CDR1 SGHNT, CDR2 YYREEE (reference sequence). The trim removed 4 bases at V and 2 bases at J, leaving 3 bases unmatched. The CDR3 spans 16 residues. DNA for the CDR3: TGTGCCAGCAGCCCGACTAGCGGGGGTAACACCGGGGAGCTGTTTTTT. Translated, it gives CASSPTSGGNTGELFF.

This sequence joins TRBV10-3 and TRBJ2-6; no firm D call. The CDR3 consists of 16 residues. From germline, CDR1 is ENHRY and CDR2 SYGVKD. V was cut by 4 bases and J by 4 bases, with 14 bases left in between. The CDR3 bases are TGTGCCATCAGTGGTGGGCTTTTTAACGGGGCCAACGTCCTGACTTTC. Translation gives CAISGGLFNGANVLTF.

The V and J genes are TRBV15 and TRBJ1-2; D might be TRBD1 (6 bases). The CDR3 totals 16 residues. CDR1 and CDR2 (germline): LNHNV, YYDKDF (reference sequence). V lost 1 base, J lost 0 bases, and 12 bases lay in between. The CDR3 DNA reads TGTGCCACCAGCAGAGGGGGGGCAGCTCCTAACTATGGCTACACCTTC. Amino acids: CATSRGGAAPNYGYTF.

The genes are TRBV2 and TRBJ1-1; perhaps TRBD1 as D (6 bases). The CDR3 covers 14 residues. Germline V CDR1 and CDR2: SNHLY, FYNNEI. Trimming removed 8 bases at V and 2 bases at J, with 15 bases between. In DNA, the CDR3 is TGTGCCAGCCGACGCAGGGACACCAACACTGAAGCTTTCTTT. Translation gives CASRRRDTNTEAFF.

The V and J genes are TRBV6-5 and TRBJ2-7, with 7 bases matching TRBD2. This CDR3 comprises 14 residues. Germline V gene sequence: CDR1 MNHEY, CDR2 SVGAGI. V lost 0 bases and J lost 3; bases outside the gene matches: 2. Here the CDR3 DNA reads TGTGCCAGCAGTTACTCGGGAGGGATCTACGAGCAGTACTTC. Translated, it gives CASSYSGGIYEQYF.

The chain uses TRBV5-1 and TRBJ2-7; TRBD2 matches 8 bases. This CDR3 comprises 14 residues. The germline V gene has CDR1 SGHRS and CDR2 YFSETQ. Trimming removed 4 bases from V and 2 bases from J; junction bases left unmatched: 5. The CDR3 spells CASSPEGLAYEQYF. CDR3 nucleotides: TGCGCCAGCAGCCCAGAGGGACTAGCCTACGAGCAGTACTTC.

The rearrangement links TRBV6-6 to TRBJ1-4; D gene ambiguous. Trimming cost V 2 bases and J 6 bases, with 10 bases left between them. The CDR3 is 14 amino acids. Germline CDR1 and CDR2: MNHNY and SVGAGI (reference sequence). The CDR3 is CASSYIRVDEKLFF. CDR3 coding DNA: TGTGCCAGCAGTTACATAAGGGTAGATGAAAAACTGTTTTTT.

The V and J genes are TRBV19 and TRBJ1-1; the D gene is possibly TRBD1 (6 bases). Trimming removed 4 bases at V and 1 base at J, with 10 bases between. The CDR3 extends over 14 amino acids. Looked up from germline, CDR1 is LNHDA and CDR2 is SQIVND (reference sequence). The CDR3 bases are TGTGCCAGTAGTAAACGGACAGAGAACACTGAAGCTTTCTTT. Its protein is CASSKRTENTEAFF.